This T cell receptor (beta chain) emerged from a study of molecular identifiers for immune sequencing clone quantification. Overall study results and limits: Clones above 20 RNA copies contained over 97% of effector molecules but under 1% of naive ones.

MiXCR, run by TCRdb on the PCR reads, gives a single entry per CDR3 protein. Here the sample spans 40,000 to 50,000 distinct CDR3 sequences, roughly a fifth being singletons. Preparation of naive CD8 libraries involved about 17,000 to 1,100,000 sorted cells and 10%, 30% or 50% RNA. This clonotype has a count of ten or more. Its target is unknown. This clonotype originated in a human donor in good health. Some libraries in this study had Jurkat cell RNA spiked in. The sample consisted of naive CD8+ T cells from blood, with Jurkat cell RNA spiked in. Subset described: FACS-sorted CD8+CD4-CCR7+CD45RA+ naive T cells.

CDR3 sequence reads: CASSESLSSGTSDTQYF. The DNA of the CDR3 is TGTGCCAGCAGTGAATCCCTCTCTAGCGGAACCTCAGATACGCAGTATTTT. The rearrangement links TRBV2 to TRBJ2-3; 7 nucleotides align to TRBD2. The V gene end was trimmed by 2 bases and the J gene end by 4 bases; junction bases not matched to a gene: 12. CDR1 SNHLY and CDR2 FYNNEI come from the germline V gene. This CDR3 contains 17 residues. The full variable domain, with the rest looked up from reference TRBV2 and TRBJ2-3, is EPEVTQTPSHQVTQMGQEVILRCVPISNHLYFYWYRQILGQKVEFLVSFYNNEISEKSEIFDDQFSVERPDGSNFTLKIRSTKLEDSAMYFCASSESLSSGTSDTQYFGPGTRLTVL.